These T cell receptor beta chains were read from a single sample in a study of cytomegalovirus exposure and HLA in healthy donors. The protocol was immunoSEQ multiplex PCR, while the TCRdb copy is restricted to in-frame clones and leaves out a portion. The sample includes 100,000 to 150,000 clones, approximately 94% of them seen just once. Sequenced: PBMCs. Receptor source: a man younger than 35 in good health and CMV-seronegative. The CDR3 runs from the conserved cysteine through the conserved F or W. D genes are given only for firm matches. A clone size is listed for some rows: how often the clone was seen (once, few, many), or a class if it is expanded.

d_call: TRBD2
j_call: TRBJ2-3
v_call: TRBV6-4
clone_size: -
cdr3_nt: TGTGCCAGCAGTGAACTAGCGGGAGAACGGGAAGATACGCAGTATTTT
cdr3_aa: CASSELAGEREDTQYF

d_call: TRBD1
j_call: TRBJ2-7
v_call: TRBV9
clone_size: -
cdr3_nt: TGTGCCAGCAGCAGGACAGGGGCTAGCTACGAGCAGTACTTC
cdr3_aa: CASSRTGASYEQYF

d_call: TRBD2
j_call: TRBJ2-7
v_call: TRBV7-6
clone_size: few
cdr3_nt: TGTGCCAGCAGCTCCGCGGGGGGGCGTGAGCAGTACTTC
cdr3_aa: CASSSAGGREQYF

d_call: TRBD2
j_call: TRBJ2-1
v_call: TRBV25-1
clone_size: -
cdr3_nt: TGTGCCAGCAGTACCCTAGCGGGAGCATTCGATGAGCAGTTCTTC
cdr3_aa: CASSTLAGAFDEQFF

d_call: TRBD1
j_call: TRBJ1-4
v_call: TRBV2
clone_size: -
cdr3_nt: TGTGCCAGCAGTCTACCCGGGACAGGGGAAAAACTGTTTTTT
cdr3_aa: CASSLPGTGEKLFF

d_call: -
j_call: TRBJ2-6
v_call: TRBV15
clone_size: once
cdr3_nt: TGTGCCACCAGCAGAGTCGGAAAGGGGCGGATCTCTGGGGCCAACGTCCTGACTTTC
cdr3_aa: CATSRVGKGRISGANVLTF

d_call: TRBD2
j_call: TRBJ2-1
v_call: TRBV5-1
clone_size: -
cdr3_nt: TGCGCCAGCAGCTGGGGGACTAGCGGGAGTATCGACGAGCAGTTCTTC
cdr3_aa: CASSWGTSGSIDEQFF

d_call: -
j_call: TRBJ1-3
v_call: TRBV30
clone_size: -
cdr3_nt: TGTGCCTGGAGTCCACGGACAGTCCACTCTGGAAACACCATATATTTT
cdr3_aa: CAWSPRTVHSGNTIYF

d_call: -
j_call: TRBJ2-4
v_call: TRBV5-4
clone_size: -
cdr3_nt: TGTGCCAGCAGCTCCCGACAGAACATTCAGTACTTC
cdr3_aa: CASSSRQNIQYF

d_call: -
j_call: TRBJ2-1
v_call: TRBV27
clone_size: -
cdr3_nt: TGTGCCAGCAGTAGGACACAGACCTACAATGAGCAGTTCTTC
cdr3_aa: CASSRTQTYNEQFF

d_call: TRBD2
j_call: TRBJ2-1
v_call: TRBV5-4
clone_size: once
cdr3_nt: TGTGCCAGCAGCTTGGCGAGCGGGAGGGCCGGGAATGAGCAGTTCTTC
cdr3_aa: CASSLASGRAGNEQFF

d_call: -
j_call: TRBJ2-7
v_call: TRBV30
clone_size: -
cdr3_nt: TGTGCCTGGACCAACGAAGCGGGTTTAAGTCGCTACGAGCAGTACTTC
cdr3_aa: CAWTNEAGLSRYEQYF

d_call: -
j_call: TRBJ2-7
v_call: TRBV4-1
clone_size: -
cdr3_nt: TGCGCCAGCAGCCAAGACGACGGCCCGGGGTACTTC
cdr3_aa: CASSQDDGPGYF

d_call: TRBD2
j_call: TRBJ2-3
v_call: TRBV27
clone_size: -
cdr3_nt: TGTGCCAGCAGTGGGGGACTAGCGGGAGGATATACGCAGTATTTT
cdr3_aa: CASSGGLAGGYTQYF

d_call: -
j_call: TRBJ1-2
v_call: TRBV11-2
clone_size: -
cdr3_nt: TGTGCCAGCAGCGACCCGATTACAGGGAACTATGGCTACACCTTC
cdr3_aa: CASSDPITGNYGYTF

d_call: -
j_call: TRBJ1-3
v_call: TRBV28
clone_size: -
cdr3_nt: TGTGCCAGCAGGGGGGGAAGGGAAGACACCATATATTTT
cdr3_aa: CASRGGREDTIYF

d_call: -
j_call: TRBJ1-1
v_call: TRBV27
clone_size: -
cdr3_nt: TGTGCCAGCAGCCGAACCAGGGGTAGCACTGAAGCTTTCTTT
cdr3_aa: CASSRTRGSTEAFF

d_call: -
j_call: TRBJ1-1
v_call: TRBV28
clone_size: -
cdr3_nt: TGTGCCAGCAGACGATACGAGGGCAGGAACACTGAAGCTTTCTTT
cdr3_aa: CASRRYEGRNTEAFF

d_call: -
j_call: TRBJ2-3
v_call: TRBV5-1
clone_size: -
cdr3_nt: TGCGCCAGCAGCTTTACATCTAGCACAGATACGCAGTATTTT
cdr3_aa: CASSFTSSTDTQYF

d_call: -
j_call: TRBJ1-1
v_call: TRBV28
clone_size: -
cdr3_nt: TGTGCCAGCAGCCAGTCCCAGGCGGGGATCGGAACTGAAGCTTTCTTT
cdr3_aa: CASSQSQAGIGTEAFF

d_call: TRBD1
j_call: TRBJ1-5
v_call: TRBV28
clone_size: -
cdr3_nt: TGTGCCAGCAGTGCCCCGGACAGGGGGAGCAATCAGCCCCAGCATTTT
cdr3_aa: CASSAPDRGSNQPQHF

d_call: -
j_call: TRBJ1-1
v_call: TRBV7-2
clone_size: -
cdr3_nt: TGTGCCAGCAGCTTAAGGGAGATGAACACTGAAGCTTTCTTT
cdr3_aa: CASSLREMNTEAFF

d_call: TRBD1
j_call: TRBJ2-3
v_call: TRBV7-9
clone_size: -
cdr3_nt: TGTGCCAGCAGTCTTCCGGGACAGGGGACAGATACGCAGTATTTT
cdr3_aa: CASSLPGQGTDTQYF

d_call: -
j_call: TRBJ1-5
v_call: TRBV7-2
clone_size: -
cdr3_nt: TGTGCCAGCAGCTTAGTCGGACTGATCAATCAGCCCCAGCATTTT
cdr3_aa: CASSLVGLINQPQHF

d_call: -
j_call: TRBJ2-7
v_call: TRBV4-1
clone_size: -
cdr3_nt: TGCGCCAGCAGCCAAGTTGGGGTGGGAGTAGACTACGAGCAGTACTTC
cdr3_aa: CASSQVGVGVDYEQYF

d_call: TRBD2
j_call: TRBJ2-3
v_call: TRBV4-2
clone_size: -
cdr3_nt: TGTGCCAGCAGCCAAGAACTAGCGGGAGTACCAGATACGCAGTATTTT
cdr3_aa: CASSQELAGVPDTQYF

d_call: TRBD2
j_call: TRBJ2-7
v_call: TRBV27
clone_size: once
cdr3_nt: TGTGCCAGCAGTTTACTAGCGGGAGAATTATACGAGCAGTACTTC
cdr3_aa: CASSLLAGELYEQYF

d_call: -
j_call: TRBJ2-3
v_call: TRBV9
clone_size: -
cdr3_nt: TGTGCCAGCAGCCCCCGGGACTTTTTCACAGATACGCAGTATTTT
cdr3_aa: CASSPRDFFTDTQYF

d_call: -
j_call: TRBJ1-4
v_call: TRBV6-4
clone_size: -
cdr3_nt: TGTGCCAGCAGGATATCAGGGGCAACTAATGAAAAACTGTTTTTT
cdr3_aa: CASRISGATNEKLFF

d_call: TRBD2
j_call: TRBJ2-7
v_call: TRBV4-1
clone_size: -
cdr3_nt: TGCGCCAGCAGCCAAGAGTATGGGAGGGCCTACTACGAGCAGTACTTC
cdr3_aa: CASSQEYGRAYYEQYF

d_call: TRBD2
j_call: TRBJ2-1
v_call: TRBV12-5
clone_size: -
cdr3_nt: TGTGCTAGTGTAGGGACTAGCGGGTACAATGAGCAGTTCTTC
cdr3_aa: CASVGTSGYNEQFF

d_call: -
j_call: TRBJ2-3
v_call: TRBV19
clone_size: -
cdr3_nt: TGTGCCAGTAGTATTACACGAAGTACGCAGTATTTT
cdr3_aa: CASSITRSTQYF

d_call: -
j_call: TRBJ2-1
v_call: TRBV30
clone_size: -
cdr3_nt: TGTGCCTGGAGTGTAATGGATTGGAGCCCCATACATTATGAGCAGTTCTTC
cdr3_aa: CAWSVMDWSPIHYEQFF

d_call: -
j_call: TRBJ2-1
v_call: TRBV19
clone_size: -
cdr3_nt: TGTGCCAGTAGTAGGGCTTACGGTGAGCAGTTCTTC
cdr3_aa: CASSRAYGEQFF

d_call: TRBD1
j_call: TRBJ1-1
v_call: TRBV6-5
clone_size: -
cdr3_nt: TGTGCCAGCAGCCGACAGGGGGGGAACACTGAAGCTTTCTTT
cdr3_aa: CASSRQGGNTEAFF

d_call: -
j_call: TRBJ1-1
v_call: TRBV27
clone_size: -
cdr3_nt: TGTGCCAGCAGTTCATGGGTGGGGGGTCCCACTGAAGCTTTCTTT
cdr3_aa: CASSSWVGGPTEAFF

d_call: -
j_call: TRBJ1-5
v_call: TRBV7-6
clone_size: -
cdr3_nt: TGTGCCAGCAGCTTAGGTCATTATCAGCCCCAGCATTTT
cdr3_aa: CASSLGHYQPQHF

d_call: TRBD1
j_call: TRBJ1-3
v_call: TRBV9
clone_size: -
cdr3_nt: TGTGCCAGCAGCGACCATACAGGGGAAGTTTCTGGAAACACCATATATTTT
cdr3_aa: CASSDHTGEVSGNTIYF

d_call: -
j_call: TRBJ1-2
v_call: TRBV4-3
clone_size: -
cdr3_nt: TGCGCCAGCAGCCAAGACAGGGACATCTCCTCCTACACCTTC
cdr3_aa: CASSQDRDISSYTF

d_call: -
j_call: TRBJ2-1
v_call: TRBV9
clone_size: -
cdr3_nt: TGTGCCAGCAGCGTACGGGGTGAGCGGTCCTACTCCTACAATGAGCAGTTCTTC
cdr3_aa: CASSVRGERSYSYNEQFF

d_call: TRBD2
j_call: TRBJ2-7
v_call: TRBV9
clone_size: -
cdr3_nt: TGTGCCAGCAGCGTAGCTGAGCGGGAAGGGTACGAGCAGTACTTC
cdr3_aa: CASSVAEREGYEQYF

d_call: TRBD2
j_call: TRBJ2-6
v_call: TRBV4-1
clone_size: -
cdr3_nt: TGCGCCAGCAGCCTCGGACTAGCGGGGATCTCTGGGGCCAACGTCCTGACTTTC
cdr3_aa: CASSLGLAGISGANVLTF

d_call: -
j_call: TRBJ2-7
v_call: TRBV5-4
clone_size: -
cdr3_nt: TGTGCCAGCAGCTACGGGAGAGTCTCCTACGAGCAGTACTTC
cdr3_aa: CASSYGRVSYEQYF

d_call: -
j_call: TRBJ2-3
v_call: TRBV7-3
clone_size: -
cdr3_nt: TGTGCCAGCGGCGTCGGGGCAGATACGCAGTATTTT
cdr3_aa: CASGVGADTQYF

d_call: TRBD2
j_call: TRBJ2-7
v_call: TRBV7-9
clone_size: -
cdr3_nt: TGTGCCCTCCGTAGCCTAGCGGGAGCCTACGAGCAGTACTTC
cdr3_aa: CALRSLAGAYEQYF

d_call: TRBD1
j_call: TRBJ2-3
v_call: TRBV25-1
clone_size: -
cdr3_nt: TGTGCCAGCAGTGACCCGGACAGGGAAGTAACGGATACGCAGTATTTT
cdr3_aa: CASSDPDREVTDTQYF

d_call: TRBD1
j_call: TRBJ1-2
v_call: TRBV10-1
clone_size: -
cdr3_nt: TGCGCCAGCAGCCCGACCGGGACAGGAGCCTCTGGTTATGGCTACACCTTC
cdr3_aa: CASSPTGTGASGYGYTF

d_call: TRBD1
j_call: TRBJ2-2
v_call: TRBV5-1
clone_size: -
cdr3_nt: TGCGCCAGCAGCTTGGGGACAGGGGCCTGGACCGGGGAGCTGTTTTTT
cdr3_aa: CASSLGTGAWTGELFF

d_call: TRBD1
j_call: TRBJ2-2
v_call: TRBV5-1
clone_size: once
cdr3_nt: TGCGCCAGCAGCTCGCCAAAAACAGGGGCCACGAACACCGGGGAGCTGTTTTTT
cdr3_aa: CASSSPKTGATNTGELFF

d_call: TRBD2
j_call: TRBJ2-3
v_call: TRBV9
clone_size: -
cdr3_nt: TGTGCCAGCAGCGTAGCAGGGACTAGCGGTTGGACAGATACGCAGTATTTT
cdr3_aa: CASSVAGTSGWTDTQYF

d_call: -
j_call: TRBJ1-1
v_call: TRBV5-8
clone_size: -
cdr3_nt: TGTGCCAGCAGCTTGGCAGGGCACAAGAACACTGAAGCTTTCTTT
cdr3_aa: CASSLAGHKNTEAFF

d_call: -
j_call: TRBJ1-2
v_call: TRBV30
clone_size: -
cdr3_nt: TGTGCCTGGAGTCCCTTAACTTATGGCTACACCTTC
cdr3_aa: CAWSPLTYGYTF

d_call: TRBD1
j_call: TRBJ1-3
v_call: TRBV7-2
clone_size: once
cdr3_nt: TGTGCCAGCAGCTTAGGCAGGGGGCCCTCTGGAAACACCATATATTTT
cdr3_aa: CASSLGRGPSGNTIYF

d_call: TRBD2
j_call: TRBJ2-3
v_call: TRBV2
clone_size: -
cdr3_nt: TGTGCCAGCAGAAAAGGGACTAGCGGGAGGGCTAGCACAGATACGCAGTATTTT
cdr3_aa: CASRKGTSGRASTDTQYF

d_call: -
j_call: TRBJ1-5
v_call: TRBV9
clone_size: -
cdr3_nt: TGTGCCAGCAGCGCCGCAGGACGCCAGGGGCCCCAGCATTTT
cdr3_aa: CASSAAGRQGPQHF

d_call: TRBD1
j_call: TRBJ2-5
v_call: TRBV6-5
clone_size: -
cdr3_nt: TGTGCCAGCAGCCGACTGGGACAGGTGGGGGAGACCCAGTACTTC
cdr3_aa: CASSRLGQVGETQYF

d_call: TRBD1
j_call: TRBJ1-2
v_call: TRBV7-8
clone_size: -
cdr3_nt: TGTGCCAGCAGCTTAACGGCAGGGGGACAAATAAACTATGGCTACACCTTC
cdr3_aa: CASSLTAGGQINYGYTF

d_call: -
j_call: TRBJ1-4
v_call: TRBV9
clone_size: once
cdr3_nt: TGTGCCAGCAGCGCTACGCCTAATGAAAAACTGTTTTTT
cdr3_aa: CASSATPNEKLFF